Listed here is a single TCR beta chain. This receptor's antigen is unknown. One base away there is no much larger clone; base qualities are not given. The time point label for this specimen denotes: baseline before first vaccination. Vaccinee samples were obtained from the UK trials COV001 and COV002, which included a single-blind randomized controlled phase 2/3 trial of AZD1222 (ChAdOx1 nCoV-19) in healthy adults. For TCRbeta chain sequencing, PBMC samples from trial participants were taken at day 0 and at day 28 after the second dose. The data stem from a study of T cell responses to AZD1222 COVID-19 vaccine (TCRdb year 2021). For the study in its entirety: AZD1222 recipients given second doses at about 4 weeks or at about 12 weeks were pooled, since spike-specific TCR depth and breadth were not found to differ between the two schedules. Trial participants were enrolled into age subgroups of 18-55, 56-69 and 70-plus years, which contained roughly 150, 30 and 60 TCR-sequenced participants, respectively. TCR sequencing covered roughly 230 trial participants: 207 given two doses of AZD1222 and about 26 given two doses of MenACWY control vaccine. The full study reports these points: Conclusions about previously exposed vaccinees were limited because only six AZD1222 recipients were SARS-CoV-2 seropositive at baseline. Because no day 14 peak-response samples were available, repertoires were characterized only after the peak T cell response. The whole spike protein was spanned by vaccine-associated CD4 TCRs, and dominant responses were seen in regions 160-218 and 743-854. After two AZD1222 doses, both the breadth and the depth of spike-specific TCRs were significantly higher than at day 0 and than in MenACWY recipients. Epitopes outside the regions mutated in the B.1.351 and B.1.1.7 variants were reportedly recognized by nearly half of the unique spike-specific TCRs. In the small 56-69-year group, the increase in depth fell short of significance, most likely because of low power. Participants were mostly white British and included more females than males, and it was suggested by the authors that clonal diversity may have been underestimated.

From its cysteine to its phenylalanine, the CDR3 spans 14 amino acids. Only the CDR3 DNA is retained, 42 bases long and in frame from the first base. Trimming costs V 0 bases and J 0 bases, and their ends lie 6 bases apart. The germline V gene encodes CDR1 LNHNV and CDR2 YYDKDF (reference sequence). The CDR3 regions of human TCRbeta chains were analyzed by immunosequencing. In the authors' own workflow: TCRs in the repertoires were matched against a reference library of SARS-CoV-2-specific TCRs that had been generated with the MIRA antigen-specificity platform. Breadth was defined as the fraction of unique TCRs that were SARS-CoV-2-associated, and depth was defined as the fraction of total T cells that were SARS-CoV-2-associated. Each spike-specific TCR was assigned to its reactive spike region and to a CD4 or CD8 class using the MIRA data. Log10-transformed breadth and depth values were compared by one-way ANOVA with Sidak's multiple comparisons tests. Entries here come from immuneACCESS through TCRdb and include only in-frame sequences with V and J called. Some clones fail to appear in such tables; in the studies checked, an unresolved V gene covers under half of the shortfall, and the cause of the remainder is unknown. That table is the source of V, J and clone size, and D and trimming were worked out from the DNA. Recorded for this sample are about 140,000 clones; approximately 89% of them occurred a single time. In total, the top ten clones hold around 4.7% of the sample.

The origin of this receptor is an adult in good health. The sequences come from peripheral blood, collected on day 0 of AZD1222 vaccination. The chain is assembled from TRBV15 and TRBJ2-7, and perhaps TRBD1 as D gene, on 5 matching bases. The CDR3 reads CATSREGDSYEQYF. The nucleotide sequence reads as follows: TGTGCCACCAGCAGAGAAGGGGACTCCTACGAGCAGTACTTC.